These T cell receptor beta chains were read from a single sample in a study of blood T cell repertoires in COVID-19. Profiling relied on immunoSEQ multiplex PCR, and the TCRdb table lists in-frame clones only, not all of them. Of 55,000 to 75,000 clones in the sample, roughly 78% are singletons; the top ten hold 3.5%. The sample comprised peripheral blood. The receptors were sampled from a man between 60 and 75 years old with acute or convalescent COVID-19. The CDR3 runs from the conserved cysteine through the conserved F or W. A D gene is named only where the DNA matches it firmly.

TRBD2,TRBV2,TRBJ2-1,CASKFNEKLAGPYNEQFF
-,TRBV5-6,TRBJ1-3,CASSLVQVGNTIYF
TRBD1,TRBV11-1,TRBJ2-5,CASSFTGGWETQYF
-,TRBV2,TRBJ2-1,CASSGRGYNEQFF
-,TRBV5-1,TRBJ2-7,CASSAGWGQYF
-,TRBV7-9,TRBJ1-1,CASSSLANTEAFF
-,TRBV4-3,TRBJ1-5,CASSQLLNQPQHF
TRBD1,TRBV5-5,TRBJ2-1,CASSLGIGTGGNEQFF
TRBD1,TRBV4-2,TRBJ1-2,CASSQDVGTAEGYTF
TRBD1,TRBV29-1,TRBJ1-4,CSVYRGDEKLFF
-,TRBV2,TRBJ2-7,CASSGRGIEQYF
TRBD1,TRBV28,TRBJ1-1,CASSSLPYSTGAFHPEAFF
-,TRBV6-5,TRBJ1-3,CASRAAGNRNTIYF
-,TRBV5-1,TRBJ2-1,CASSLGQDGNEQFF
TRBD1,TRBV19,TRBJ1-2,CASSRTGDYGYTF
-,TRBV9,TRBJ2-4,CASSVGPAKNIQYF
-,TRBV7-2,TRBJ2-7,CASSFPGTLSYEQYF
-,TRBV3-1/TRBV3-2,TRBJ2-1,CASSQGLNQVNEQFF
TRBD2,TRBV9,TRBJ2-5,CASSPRLAGGGETQYF
-,TRBV10-2,TRBJ2-2,CASSEGGAGELFF
TRBD1,TRBV29-1,TRBJ1-5,CSVYPGGGQPQHF
-,TRBV4-1,TRBJ1-3,CASSRYSNSGNTIYF
TRBD1,TRBV7-9,TRBJ2-1,CASSLRRQGAGEQFF
TRBD2,TRBV30,TRBJ2-3,CAWIEAGGTDTQYF
-,TRBV2,TRBJ1-1,CASSEYRQNTEAFF
-,TRBV28,TRBJ1-4,CASSLLTDGEKLFF